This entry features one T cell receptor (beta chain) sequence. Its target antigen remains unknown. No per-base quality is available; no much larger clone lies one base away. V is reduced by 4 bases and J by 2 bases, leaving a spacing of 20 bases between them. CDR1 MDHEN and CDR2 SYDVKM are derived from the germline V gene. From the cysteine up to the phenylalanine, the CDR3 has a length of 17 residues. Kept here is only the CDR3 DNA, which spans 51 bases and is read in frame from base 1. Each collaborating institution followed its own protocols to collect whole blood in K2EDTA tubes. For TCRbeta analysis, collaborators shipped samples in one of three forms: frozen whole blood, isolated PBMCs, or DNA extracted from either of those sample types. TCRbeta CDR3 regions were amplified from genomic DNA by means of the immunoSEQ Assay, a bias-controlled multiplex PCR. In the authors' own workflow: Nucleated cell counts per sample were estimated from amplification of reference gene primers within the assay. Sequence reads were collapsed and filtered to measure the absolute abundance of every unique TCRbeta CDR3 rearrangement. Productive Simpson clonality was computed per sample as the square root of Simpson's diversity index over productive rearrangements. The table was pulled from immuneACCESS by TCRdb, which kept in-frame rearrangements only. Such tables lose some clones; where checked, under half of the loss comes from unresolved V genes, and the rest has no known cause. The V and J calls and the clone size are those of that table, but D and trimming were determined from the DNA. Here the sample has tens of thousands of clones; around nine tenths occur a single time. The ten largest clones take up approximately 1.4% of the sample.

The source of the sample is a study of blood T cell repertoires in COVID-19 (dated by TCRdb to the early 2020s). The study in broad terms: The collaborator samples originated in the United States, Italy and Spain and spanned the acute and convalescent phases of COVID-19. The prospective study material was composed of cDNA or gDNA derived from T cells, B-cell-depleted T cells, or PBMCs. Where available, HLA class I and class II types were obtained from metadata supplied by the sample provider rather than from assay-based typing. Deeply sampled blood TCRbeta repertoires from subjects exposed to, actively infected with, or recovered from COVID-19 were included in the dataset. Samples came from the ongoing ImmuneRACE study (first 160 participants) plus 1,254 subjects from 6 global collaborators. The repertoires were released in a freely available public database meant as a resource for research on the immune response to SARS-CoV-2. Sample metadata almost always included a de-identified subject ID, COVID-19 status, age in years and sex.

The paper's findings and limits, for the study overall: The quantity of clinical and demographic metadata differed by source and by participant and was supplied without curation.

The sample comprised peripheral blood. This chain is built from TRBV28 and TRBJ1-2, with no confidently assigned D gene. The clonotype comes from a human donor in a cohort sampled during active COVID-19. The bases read TGTGCCAGCAGTTCCATTTCTCAGTTTTCCCGCAACTATGGCTACACCTTC. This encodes CASSSISQFSRNYGYTF.